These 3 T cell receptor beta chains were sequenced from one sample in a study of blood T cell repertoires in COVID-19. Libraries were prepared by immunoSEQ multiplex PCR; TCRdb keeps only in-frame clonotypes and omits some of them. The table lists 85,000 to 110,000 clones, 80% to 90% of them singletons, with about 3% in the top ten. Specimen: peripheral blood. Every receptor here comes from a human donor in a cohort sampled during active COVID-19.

The DNA for the CDR3 is TGTGCCAGCAGTTTCCCCGGGACAGGGGGTGGCTACACCTTC. It specifies CASSFPGTGGGYTF. The V and J genes are TRBV7-6 and TRBJ1-2, with 11 bases fitting TRBD1. After removal of 6 bases from V and 7 bases from J, the junction contained 7 bases not matched to a gene. Germline values: CDR1 SGHVS, CDR2 FNYEAQ. CDR3 length: 14 amino acids.

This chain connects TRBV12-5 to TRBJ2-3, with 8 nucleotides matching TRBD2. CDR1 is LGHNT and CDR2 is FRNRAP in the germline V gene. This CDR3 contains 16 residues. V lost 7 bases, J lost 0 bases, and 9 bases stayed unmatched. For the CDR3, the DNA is TGTGCTAGTGCCCCGGGGGGGACATCTAGCACAGATACGCAGTATTTT. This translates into CASAPGGTSSTDTQYF. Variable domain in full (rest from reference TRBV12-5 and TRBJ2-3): DARVTQTPRHKVTEMGQEVTMRCQPILGHNTVFWYRQTMMQGLELLAYFRNRAPLDDSGMPKDRFSAEMPDATLATLKIQPSEPRDSAVYFCASAPGGTSSTDTQYFGPGTRLTVL.

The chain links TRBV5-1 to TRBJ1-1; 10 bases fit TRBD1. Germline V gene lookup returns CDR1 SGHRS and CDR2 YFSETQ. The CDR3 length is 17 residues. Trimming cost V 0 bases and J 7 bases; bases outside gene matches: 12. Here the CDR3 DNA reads TGCGCCAGCAGCTTGGCGGCTTGGACAGGGGGGTCCAATGAAGCTTTCTTT. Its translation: CASSLAAWTGGSNEAFF.